This T cell receptor (beta chain) was recorded in a study of spatial heterogeneity in lung cancer. Study context: Each distinct TCR and UMI combination averaged more than ten appearances in raw reads.

Trimming pared 5 bases from V and 7 bases from J, leaving 8 bases between. The germline gives CDR1 SGHTA, CDR2 FQGNSA. The CDR3 consists of 12 residues. Every TCR cDNA molecule carried a tag that served as a unique molecular identifier. TCRdb re-analysed the 5' RACE reads in MiXCR, keeping a single row per CDR3 protein. This repertoire shows approximately 6,900 distinct CDR3 sequences, around 12% found once; its top ten account for 22%. Study outcomes and limitations: The study found that expanded intratumoral alpha and beta TCR counts tracked tumor mutation counts.

The sample holds many counts of this clonotype. Its antigen is as yet unknown. The time point: sample taken at primary tumor resection. Material for sequencing was whole RNA from tumor, nontumor lung or frozen PBMC, left unsorted. The sample in question was lung tumor tissue, obtained at surgery. This TCR was recovered from a male donor with early-stage non-small cell lung cancer. The chain uses TRBV7-2 and TRBJ2-2, with unresolved D. CDR3 amino acids: CASSPTNGELFF. Here the CDR3 DNA reads TGTGCCAGCAGCCCGACGAACGGGGAGCTGTTTTTT.